The 9 T cell receptor beta chains given below trace back to one sample, sequenced in a study of blood T cell repertoires in COVID-19. Profiling relied on immunoSEQ multiplex PCR, and the TCRdb table lists in-frame clones only, not all of them. Here the sample spans about 240,000 clones, about nine tenths being singletons. Sequenced input: peripheral blood. These receptors came from a man aged 55 to 70 who had recovered from COVID-19.

The genes are TRBV21-1 and TRBJ2-7; the table's D call TRBD2 went unverified against the DNA. TRBV21-1 is marked as a pseudogene. The CDR3 is 16 amino acids. The CDR3 protein is CASSKSSTSGSYEQYF. The CDR3 nucleotides are TGTGCCAGCAGCAAATCCTCGACTAGCGGGTCCTACGAGCAGTACTTC.

This clone was seen once. The rearrangement joins TRBV6-5 to TRBJ2-3; 8 nucleotides line up with TRBD2. Trimming removed 4 bases from V and 2 bases from J; junction bases left unmatched: 5. Germline V gene sequence: CDR1 MNHEY, CDR2 SVGAGI. There are 15 residues in the CDR3. CDR3 in DNA: TGTGCCAGCAGTTTAGCGGGGCTCCCCACAGATACGCAGTATTTT. Its translation: CASSLAGLPTDTQYF.

This clone was counted once. The chain is built from TRBV30 and TRBJ1-6, with TRBD1 matching over 7 bases. Trimming at V came to 1 base and at J to 8 bases, leaving 8 bases not matched to a gene. Germline CDR1 is GTSNPN and CDR2 is SVGIG (reference sequence). CDR3 size: 15 residues. The CDR3 sequence is CAWSESGRGYSPLHF. The CDR3 nucleotides are TGTGCCTGGAGTGAAAGTGGCAGGGGGTATTCACCCCTCCACTTT.

The rearrangement joins TRBV30 to TRBJ2-3; the D is unclear. Germline V gives CDR1 GTSNPN, CDR2 SVGIG (reference sequence). CDR3 length: 15 residues. Trimming took off 0 bases at V and 6 bases at J, with 16 bases between the two ends. CDR3 bases: TGTGCCTGGAGTGTACGTTCCGGGTTCGGGGATACGCAGTATTTT. Protein product: CAWSVRSGFGDTQYF.

The genes are TRBV5-1 and TRBJ2-5, with D possibly TRBD2 on 5 matching bases. Germline loops: CDR1 SGHRS, CDR2 YFSETQ. The CDR3 is made up of 13 amino acids. V was pared by 4 bases and J by 5 bases, with 12 bases between. The chain's CDR3 is CASSEGLRETQYF. In nucleotides, the CDR3 is TGCGCCAGCAGCGAGGGCCTGCGGGAGACCCAGTACTTC. The full variable domain, rest sourced from reference TRBV5-1 and TRBJ2-5, is KAGVTQTPRYLIKTRGQQVTLSCSPISGHRSVSWYQQTPGQGLQFLFEYFSETQRNKGNFPGRFSGRQFSNSRSEMNVSTLELGDSALYLCASSEGLRETQYFGPGTRLLVL.

This clone was counted between two and nine times. The chain links TRBV10-3 to TRBJ1-6; D unclear. Germline V CDR1 and CDR2: ENHRY, SYGVKD. Trimming left V 4 bases short and J 0 bases short, with 4 bases between. The CDR3 has 14 residues. CDR3 coding DNA: TGTGCCATCAGTGGGAGCTCCTATAATTCACCCCTCCACTTT. This sequence encodes CAISGSSYNSPLHF.

The V gene is TRBV7-2, the J gene TRBJ2-1; 7 bases agree with TRBD1. Germline values: CDR1 SGHTA, CDR2 FQGNSA. This CDR3 has 14 amino acids. V lost 6 bases, J lost 4 bases, and 6 bases stayed unmatched. The CDR3 region has the DNA TGTGCCAGCAGGCCAGGGGGACCATACAATGAGCAGTTCTTC. Translated, it gives CASRPGGPYNEQFF.

The chain combines TRBV20-1 with TRBJ2-2, with D unclear. Trimming took 3 bases from V and 7 from J, leaving 6 bases between them. The CDR3 has 11 residues. Germline V gene lookup returns CDR1 DFQATT and CDR2 SNEGSKA (reference sequence). In DNA, the CDR3 is TGCAGTGCTAGGGTCGGCGGGGAGCTGTTTTTT. Protein: CSARVGGELFF.

This clone was found a few times. The chain employs TRBV9 and TRBJ1-2, with a tentative D call TRBD1 (5 bases). Trimming removed 0 bases at V and 4 bases at J, with 10 bases between. This CDR3 region has 14 residues. Germline V CDR1 and CDR2: SGDLS, YYNGEE. The CDR3 spells CASSVAGRAYGYTF. DNA for the CDR3: TGTGCCAGCAGCGTAGCTGGCAGGGCCTATGGCTACACCTTC.